This record covers a single T cell receptor beta chain. Its cognate antigen has yet to be identified. The record has no base qualities; no much larger clone is one base away. The data are from a study of T-cell reconstitution after alpha-beta-depleted transplantation in children listed by TCRdb under 2016. For the study in its entirety: T-cell immune reconstitution after TCRalphabeta/CD19-depleted allogeneic hematopoietic cell transplantation in children was quantitatively tracked in the study by means of TCR repertoire profiling.

Library preparation employed PCR. The sequencing machine was an Illumina HiSeq 2500. TCR libraries were prepared with molecular barcoding, using unique molecular identifiers to normalize TCRbeta repertoire quantification. The public reads were quality trimmed at Q25 with fastp and then assembled into clones with MiXCR by TCRdb, keeping productive beta chains. Rows are unified per CDR3 protein, each entry keeping the most common DNA and genes. A total of around 530,000 distinct CDR3 sequences appear in this sample, 30% to 35% of them only once. The ten largest clones capture 2% to 3% of the sample. Trimmed from V: 3 bases; trimmed from J: 6 bases; junction bases lacking a gene match: 10. The CDR3 sequence holds 15 residues, the cysteine and valine included. Just CDR3 DNA is preserved here, 45 bases in frame from base 1. The germline V gene provides CDR1 SGHTA and CDR2 FQGNSA.

Here the sequenced sample was PBMCs from the stem cell graft donor, taken from the stem cell graft. This receptor was identified in a human donor who donated a stem cell graft to a child with aplastic anemia. The receptor chain draws on TRBV7-2 and TRBJ2-7, with 8 middle bases fitting TRBD2. The CDR3 here reads CASSFSGSPPTEQYV. The DNA reads as follows: TGTGCCAGCAGCTTCAGCGGGAGCCCACCTACCGAGCAGTACGTC.